Below are 30 T cell receptor beta chains sequenced from a single sample in a study of control samples from healthy donors and cancer patients. TCRdb's copy holds only in-frame clones and misses some; the assay was immunoSEQ multiplex PCR. The sample gives 190,000 or so clones, over 85% of which show up once; more than 1.1% is in the top ten. Specimen: blood. The receptors stem from a man younger than 30 in good health.

The rearrangement joins TRBV13 to TRBJ2-1; TRBD2 aligns across 9 bases. V shed 1 base, J shed 5 bases, and the junction held 6 bases outside the gene matches. The CDR3 consists of 16 residues. In germline, CDR1 is PRHDT, CDR2 FYEKMQ (reference sequence). CDR3 sequence reads: CASSLAGRGGDNEQFF. CDR3 sequence (DNA): TGTGCCAGCAGCTTAGCAGGGCGGGGGGGCGACAATGAGCAGTTCTTC.

CDR3 bases: TGTGCCAGCAGTTACTCGAAAACGGGGGGCGGGAAGACCCAGTACTTC. It is translated as CASSYSKTGGGKTQYF. This chain connects TRBV6-5 to TRBJ2-5; perhaps TRBD2 as D (7 bases). CDR1 and CDR2 from the germline V gene are MNHEY and SVGAGI. The CDR3 spans 16 residues. The V end lost 0 bases, the J end lost 6 bases, and 17 bases lay between the germline ends.

The chain links TRBV20-1 to TRBJ1-5; D gene uncertain. Germline lookup yields CDR1 DFQATT and CDR2 SNEGSKA (reference sequence). The CDR3 length is 14 residues. V shed 3 bases and J shed 0 bases, with 9 bases lying between them. The CDR3 spells CSASRSDSNQPQHF. The DNA of the CDR3 is TGCAGTGCTAGTCGGTCAGATAGCAATCAGCCCCAGCATTTT.

The V call is TRBV27, the J call TRBJ2-1; D remains unclear. V gave up 1 base and J gave up 4 bases, with 11 bases separating them. From germline, CDR1 is MNHEY and CDR2 SMNVEV (reference sequence). This CDR3 contains 15 residues. The CDR3 sequence is CASSLFTNSYNEQFF. CDR3 nucleotides: TGTGCCAGCAGTTTATTCACGAACTCGTACAATGAGCAGTTCTTC.

This clone was seen just once. Other DNA sequences in this specimen translate into the identical CDR3. The DNA for the CDR3 is TGTGCCAGCAGCGTAGCGGGGGGATCCTACAATGAGCAGTTCTTC. Encoded protein: CASSVAGGSYNEQFF. V and J are TRBV9 and TRBJ2-1; 7 bases match TRBD2. This CDR3 comprises 15 residues. Germline-derived CDR1 and CDR2 are SGDLS and YYNGEE. V shed 0 bases, J shed 1 base, and the junction held 1 base outside the gene matches.

The chain carries TRBV9 and TRBJ2-2; D is unclear. The V and J ends lost 1 base and 1 base respectively, with 5 bases between them. CDR1 and CDR2 from the germline V gene are SGDLS and YYNGEE. This CDR3 has 14 residues. CDR3 bases: TGTGCCAGCAGCGTAATGCTGAACACCGGGGAGCTGTTTTTT. Protein: CASSVMLNTGELFF.

J is TRBJ2-7 and V is TRBV6-5, with D perhaps being TRBD1 or TRBD2 (6 bases each). CDR1 and CDR2 (germline): MNHEY, SVGAGI. The germline V and J ends were trimmed by 5 bases and 7 bases, with 21 bases remaining between them. The CDR3 extends over 15 amino acids. CDR3 in amino acids: CASSIGGILQREQYF. CDR3 nucleotides: TGTGCCAGCAGTATAGGGGGGATCCTCCAGCGGGAGCAGTACTTC.

This chain uses TRBV5-1 with TRBJ1-1; D is perhaps TRBD1 (5 bases). In germline, CDR1 is SGHRS, CDR2 YFSETQ. The CDR3 is 13 amino acids. V dropped 5 bases and J dropped 4 bases, with 12 bases sitting between them. For the CDR3, the DNA is TGCGCCAGCAGTTCCCAGGGTGTCACTGAAGCTTTCTTT. Translation gives CASSSQGVTEAFF. The full variable domain, rest sourced from reference TRBV5-1 and TRBJ1-1, is KAGVTQTPRYLIKTRGQQVTLSCSPISGHRSVSWYQQTPGQGLQFLFEYFSETQRNKGNFPGRFSGRQFSNSRSEMNVSTLELGDSALYLCASSSQGVTEAFFGQGTRLTVV.

V and J are TRBV5-1 and TRBJ2-3; 16 bases are a match to TRBD2. This CDR3 is built from 17 residues. The V and J ends lost 3 bases and 6 bases, in that order; junction bases with no gene match: 7. The germline V gene encodes CDR1 SGHRS and CDR2 YFSETQ. CDR3 sequence reads: CASSSGTSGGATDTQYF. Written as DNA, the CDR3 is TGCGCCAGCAGCTCCGGGACTAGCGGGGGGGCTACGGATACGCAGTATTTT.

This sequence joins TRBV10-3 and TRBJ1-1; 9 nucleotides match TRBD1. CDR3 length equals 14 residues. Germline loops: CDR1 ENHRY, CDR2 SYGVKD. Trimming removed 4 bases from V and 1 base from J; junction bases left unmatched: 1. CDR3 sequence reads: CAISGGQGNTEAFF. In DNA, the CDR3 is TGTGCCATCAGTGGGGGACAGGGGAACACTGAAGCTTTCTTT.

This clone occurred once. This chain links TRBV3-1 (or the pseudogene TRBV3-2) with TRBJ1-2; the D gene is possibly TRBD1 (5 bases). V was trimmed by 5 bases and J by 4 bases, leaving 11 bases between them. CDR3 length: 13 amino acids. Germline assignment: CDR1 LGHDT and CDR2 YNNKEL (reference sequence). The DNA for the CDR3 is TGTGCCAGCAGCGGCGACAGAATCTATGGCTACACCTTC. Its protein is CASSGDRIYGYTF.

The sample holds a few counts of this clone. The chain recombines TRBV19 with TRBJ1-6, with D perhaps TRBD1 (6 bases). This CDR3 has 13 amino acids. The V and J ends lost 10 bases and 11 bases respectively, with 18 bases between them. In germline, CDR1 is LNHDA, CDR2 SQIVND (reference sequence). The CDR3 sequence is CATSQGRDAPLHF. CDR3 in DNA: TGTGCCACCTCACAGGGAAGGGATGCACCCCTCCACTTT.

This clone was observed once. The same CDR3 can be traced to other DNA sequences in this sample. V is TRBV10-3 and J is TRBJ1-4; D gene ambiguous. The germline CDR1 and CDR2 sequences are ENHRY and SYGVKD. The CDR3 is made up of 15 amino acids. The V and J ends lost 2 bases and 7 bases respectively, with 14 bases between them. The CDR3 sequence: CAISEGEGRGEKLFF. CDR3 coding DNA: TGTGCCATCAGTGAGGGGGAGGGCCGAGGTGAAAAACTGTTTTTT.

The chain employs TRBV2 and TRBJ1-1; unclear D gene. The V and J ends lost 1 base and 3 bases respectively, with 9 bases between them. The germline CDR1 and CDR2 sequences are SNHLY and FYNNEI. The CDR3 runs 14 residues. The DNA for the CDR3 is TGTGCCAGCAGTGAAGAGGAGAACTACACTGAAGCTTTCTTT. Protein product: CASSEEENYTEAFF. Based on the CDR3 plus reference TRBV2 and TRBJ1-1, the full variable domain is EPEVTQTPSHQVTQMGQEVILRCVPISNHLYFYWYRQILGQKVEFLVSFYNNEISEKSEIFDDQFSVERPDGSNFTLKIRSTKLEDSAMYFCASSEEENYTEAFFGQGTRLTVV.

The chain combines TRBV6-5 with TRBJ1-5; D gene ambiguous. The CDR3 has 14 residues. CDR1 and CDR2 (germline): MNHEY, SVGAGI. With 5 bases removed from V and 0 bases from J, the gap between germline ends came to 8 bases. CDR3 DNA: TGTGCCAGCAGTCGGCGGGGTAGCAATCAGCCCCAGCATTTT. Protein product: CASSRRGSNQPQHF.

The V call is TRBV29-1, the J call TRBJ2-1; 7 bases line up with TRBD1. Germline assignment: CDR1 SQVTM and CDR2 ANQGSEA. Losses at the gene ends were 6 bases for V and 2 bases for J; bases not matched to a gene: 7. This CDR3 comprises 14 residues. DNA for the CDR3: TGCAGCGTCGTTCGAGGGACAGCCTACAATGAGCAGTTCTTC. It is translated as CSVVRGTAYNEQFF.

The sample holds one count of this clone. The chain couples TRBV12-3 or TRBV12-4 to TRBJ1-3; the D gene is possibly TRBD1 (5 bases). Deletions cut 5 bases from V and 8 bases from J, with 10 bases between. CDR3 size: 12 residues. The CDR3 reads CASSPGQDTIYF. CDR3 DNA sequence: TGTGCCAGCAGTCCAGGGCAGGACACCATATATTTT.

The chain is built from TRBV19 and TRBJ1-5; tentative D call: TRBD1 (6 bases). The CDR3 runs to 16 residues. Germline lookup yields CDR1 LNHDA and CDR2 SQIVND (reference sequence). V shed 7 bases and J shed 1 base, with 17 bases lying between them. Here the CDR3 reads CASTGVRTVSNQPQHF. The CDR3 DNA reads TGTGCCAGTACAGGAGTAAGGACAGTAAGCAATCAGCCCCAGCATTTT.

This chain connects TRBV19 to TRBJ1-5; maybe TRBD1 (6 bases). V lost 3 bases and J lost 5, with 8 bases in between. This CDR3 has 13 amino acids. Germline-derived CDR1 and CDR2 are LNHDA and SQIVND (reference sequence). The CDR3 region is CASSIEGDQPQHF. For the CDR3, the DNA is TGTGCCAGTAGTATCGAGGGGGATCAGCCCCAGCATTTT. Using reference TRBV19 and TRBJ1-5 for the parts outside the CDR3, the full variable domain is DGGITQSPKYLFRKEGQNVTLSCEQNLNHDAMYWYRQDPGQGLRLIYYSQIVNDFQKGDIAEGYSVSREKKESFPLTVTSAQKNPTAFYLCASSIEGDQPQHFGDGTRLSIL.

Worth noting for this clone: The same CDR3 arises from other DNA sequences in this sample as well. V is TRBV5-1 and J is TRBJ2-7, with 9 positions matching TRBD1. The CDR3 sequence is 13 residues long. J lost 7 bases, V lost 2 bases, and 4 bases had no gene match. CDR1 and CDR2 from the germline V gene are SGHRS and YFSETQ. The CDR3 spells CASSFDRGREQYF. CDR3 coding DNA: TGCGCCAGCAGCTTTGACAGGGGGAGGGAGCAGTACTTC.

This rearrangement joins TRBV2 to TRBJ2-7; D gene uncertain. V was clipped by 2 bases and J by 2 bases, with 10 bases between them. CDR1 is SNHLY and CDR2 is FYNNEI in the germline V gene. The CDR3 totals 14 residues. CDR3 sequence reads: CASSERRVPYEQYF. In DNA form, the CDR3 reads TGTGCCAGCAGTGAAAGGCGAGTCCCCTACGAGCAGTACTTC.

The rearrangement uses TRBV2 and TRBJ2-7, with D possibly being TRBD1 (6 bases). The germline V gene encodes CDR1 SNHLY and CDR2 FYNNEI. V gave up 5 bases and J gave up 2 bases, with 13 bases separating them. The CDR3 consists of 14 residues. The CDR3, as DNA: TGTGCCAGCAGTCGAGGGGGAAACCCCTACGAGCAGTACTTC. Translated, it gives CASSRGGNPYEQYF.

This clone was seen a few times. V and J are TRBV5-1 and TRBJ2-7; D uncertain. CDR3 length: 15 residues. Trimming shortened V by 1 base and J by 5 bases, and 16 bases separated the two germline ends. Germline V gene data show CDR1 as SGHRS and CDR2 as YFSETQ. The CDR3 here is CASSLIFGQANEQYF. CDR3 coding DNA: TGCGCCAGCAGCTTGATTTTCGGGCAGGCCAACGAGCAGTACTTC.

The chain joins TRBV5-1 to TRBJ2-1; D uncertain. Germline V lookup: CDR1 SGHRS, CDR2 YFSETQ. CDR3 length: 11 amino acids. Trimming stripped 0 bases from V and 10 bases from J, with 5 bases between. The CDR3 DNA sequence: TGCGCCAGCAGCTTGGCGGCAGAGCAGTTCTTC. Translated, it gives CASSLAAEQFF.

This chain uses TRBV28 with TRBJ1-1; D perhaps matches TRBD1 (5 bases). The ends were cut back, 8 bases at V and 3 bases at J, with 10 bases in the middle. There are 12 residues in the CDR3. CDR1 MDHEN and CDR2 SYDVKM come from the germline V gene. The CDR3: CASETGDTEAFF. The DNA of the CDR3 is TGTGCCAGCGAGACGGGGGACACTGAAGCTTTCTTT. Complete variable domain (other parts from reference TRBV28 and TRBJ1-1): DVKVTQSSRYLVKRTGEKVFLECVQDMDHENMFWYRQDPGLGLRLIYFSYDVKMKEKGDIPEGYSVSREKKERFSLILESASTNQTSMYLCASETGDTEAFFGQGTRLTVV.

V is TRBV19 and J is TRBJ2-3; 9 bases fit TRBD2. Germline CDR1 is LNHDA and CDR2 is SQIVND (reference sequence). This CDR3 has 15 amino acids. The J segment lost 4 bases and the V segment lost 3 bases, leaving 5 bases of the junction unmatched. DNA for the CDR3: TGTGCCAGTAGTATGGCGCGGGGGGGGGCAGATACGCAGTATTTT. Its translation: CASSMARGGADTQYF.

V and J are TRBV15 and TRBJ1-1; tentatively, D is TRBD1 (6 bases). The V end was cut by 7 bases, the J end by 8 bases, with 17 bases between. This CDR3 spans 13 amino acids. From germline, CDR1 is LNHNV and CDR2 YYDKDF (reference sequence). CDR3 nucleotides: TGTGCCACCACTTCCGGGACATCTCGAGAAGCTTTCTTT. This gives the protein CATTSGTSREAFF. The entire variable domain, with the rest obtained from reference TRBV15 and TRBJ1-1, is as follows: DAMVIQNPRYQVTQFGKPVTLSCSQTLNHNVMYWYQQKSSQAPKLLFHYYDKDFNNEADTPDNFQSRRPNTSFCFLDIRSPGLGDTAMYLCATTSGTSREAFFGQGTRLTVV.

The chain uses TRBV25-1 and TRBJ1-2; no reliable D call. Germline CDR1 MGHDK, CDR2 SYGVNS. Trimming pared 9 bases from V and 4 bases from J, leaving 18 bases between. The CDR3 covers 14 residues. CDR3 loop: CASRKNEVTYGYTF. The CDR3 DNA follows: TGTGCCAGTAGAAAAAATGAGGTGACCTATGGCTACACCTTC.

The rearrangement uses TRBV9 and TRBJ2-3; D is undetermined. The CDR3 totals 13 residues. The germline CDR1 and CDR2 sequences are SGDLS and YYNGEE. Trimming took 0 bases from V and 2 from J, leaving 4 bases between them. CDR3: CASSVAITDTQYF. The CDR3 coding sequence is TGTGCCAGCAGCGTAGCGATCACAGATACGCAGTATTTT.

This chain joins TRBV25-1 and TRBJ1-6, with 8 bases that match TRBD1. This CDR3 is 15 amino acids long. J gave up 9 bases and V 5 bases, and 9 bases lay outside the gene matches. Germline CDR1 and CDR2: MGHDK and SYGVNS. CDR3 residues: CASSPWGDRISPLHF. CDR3 in DNA: TGTGCCAGCAGTCCTTGGGGGGACAGGATTTCACCCCTCCACTTT.